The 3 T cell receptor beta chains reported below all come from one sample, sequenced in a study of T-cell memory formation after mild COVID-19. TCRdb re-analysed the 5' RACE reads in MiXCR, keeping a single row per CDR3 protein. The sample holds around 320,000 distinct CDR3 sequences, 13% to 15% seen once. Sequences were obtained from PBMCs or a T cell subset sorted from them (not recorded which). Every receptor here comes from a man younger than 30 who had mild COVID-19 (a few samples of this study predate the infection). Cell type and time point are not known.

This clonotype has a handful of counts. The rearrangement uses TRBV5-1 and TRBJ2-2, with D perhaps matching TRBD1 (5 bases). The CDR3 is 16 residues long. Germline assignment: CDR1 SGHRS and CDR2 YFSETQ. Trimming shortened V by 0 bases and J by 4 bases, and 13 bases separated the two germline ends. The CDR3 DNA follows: TGCGCCAGCAGCTTGGAAGGGGCTGGTGGCACCGGGGAGCTGTTTTTT. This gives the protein CASSLEGAGGTGELFF.

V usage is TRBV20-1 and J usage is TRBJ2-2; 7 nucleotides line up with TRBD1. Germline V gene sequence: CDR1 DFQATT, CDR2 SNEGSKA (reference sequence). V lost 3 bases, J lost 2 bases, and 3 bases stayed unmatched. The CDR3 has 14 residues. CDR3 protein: CSARRGPNTGELFF. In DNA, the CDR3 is TGCAGTGCTAGGAGGGGGCCTAACACCGGGGAGCTGTTTTTT.

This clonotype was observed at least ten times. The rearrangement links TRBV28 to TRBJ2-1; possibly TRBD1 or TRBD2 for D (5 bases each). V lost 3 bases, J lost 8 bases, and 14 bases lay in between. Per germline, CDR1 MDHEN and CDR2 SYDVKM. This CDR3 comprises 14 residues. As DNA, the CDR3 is TGTGCCAGCAGTTTTGCTGGGGACGGGGATGAGCAGTTCTTC. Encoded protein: CASSFAGDGDEQFF.